This entry lists 15 T cell receptor beta chains sequenced from one sample in a study of T cell responses to AZD1222 COVID-19 vaccine. Here immunoSEQ multiplex PCR was the method, and the copy in TCRdb shows in-frame clones only, minus some. The sample carries roughly 170,000 clones, about 90% recorded once. Sequences were derived from peripheral blood, sampled on day 0 of AZD1222 vaccination. The receptors stem from an adult in good health.

The chain is built from TRBV2 and TRBJ1-5; D perhaps matches TRBD1 (6 bases). The CDR3 consists of 15 residues. CDR1 and CDR2 (germline): SNHLY, FYNNEI. V gave up 7 bases and J gave up 0 bases, with 13 bases separating them. CDR3 bases: TGTGCCAGCACCCTACAGGGAAATAGCAATCAGCCCCAGCATTTT. It translates to CASTLQGNSNQPQHF.

The chain recombines TRBV5-1 with TRBJ2-7; 9 nucleotides align to TRBD1. Germline CDR1 is SGHRS and CDR2 is YFSETQ. The CDR3 contains 14 residues. V lost 4 bases, J lost 5 bases, and 7 bases stayed unmatched. Written as DNA, the CDR3 is TGCGCCAGCAGCACCTGGACAGGGGCGGACGAGCAGTACTTC. Translating it yields CASSTWTGADEQYF.

The V call is TRBV7-6, the J call TRBJ2-2, with D possibly TRBD1 on 5 matching bases. V lost 4 bases and J 5 bases, leaving 17 bases between the germline ends. This CDR3 is built from 16 residues. CDR1 and CDR2 from the germline V gene are SGHVS and FNYEAQ. The CDR3 is CASSSVGIPGTGELFF. DNA of the CDR3: TGTGCCAGCAGCTCCGTAGGGATCCCAGGGACCGGGGAGCTGTTTTTT. The full variable domain, in which reference TRBV7-6 and TRBJ2-2 provide the parts outside the CDR3, is GAGVSQSPRYKVTKRGQDVALRCDPISGHVSLYWYRQALGQGPEFLTYFNYEAQQDKSGLPNDRFSAERPEGSISTLTIQRTEQRDSAMYRCASSSVGIPGTGELFFGEGSRLTVL.

The V gene is TRBV2, the J gene TRBJ2-1; D remains ambiguous. The V end was cut by 6 bases, the J end by 8 bases, with 17 bases between. The CDR3 covers 14 residues. Germline CDR1 is SNHLY and CDR2 is FYNNEI. CDR3 protein: CASRLQVQSDEQFF. CDR3 bases: TGTGCCAGCAGACTCCAAGTGCAGAGCGATGAGCAGTTCTTC.

CDR3 coding DNA: TGTGCCAGCAGTTTACCCTGGATGGAAGCTTTCTTT. This codes for CASSLPWMEAFF. The V call is TRBV12-3 or TRBV12-4, the J call TRBJ1-1; D not resolved. V lost 2 bases and J 8 bases, leaving 9 bases between the germline ends. The CDR3 is made up of 12 amino acids.

The V gene is TRBV19, the J gene TRBJ1-5; 12 bases align to TRBD1. The germline V gene has CDR1 LNHDA and CDR2 SQIVND (reference sequence). Trimming took 0 bases from V and 3 from J; bases not matched to a gene: 15. The CDR3 sequence is 21 residues long. The CDR3 nucleotides read TGTGCCAGTAGTATAGACCTACCGGGACAGGGGGCGTTTGGTTCCAATCAGCCCCAGCATTTT. Residues: CASSIDLPGQGAFGSNQPQHF. Together with reference TRBV19 and TRBJ1-5, the CDR3 gives the full variable domain: DGGITQSPKYLFRKEGQNVTLSCEQNLNHDAMYWYRQDPGQGLRLIYYSQIVNDFQKGDIAEGYSVSREKKESFPLTVTSAQKNPTAFYLCASSIDLPGQGAFGSNQPQHFGDGTRLSIL.

This clone was counted a single time. The chain recombines TRBV29-1 with TRBJ2-7, with D unclear. From germline, CDR1 is SQVTM and CDR2 ANQGSEA. This CDR3 is built from 11 residues. CDR3 amino acids: CSARWSYEQYF. The CDR3 DNA is TGCAGTGCGCGGTGGTCCTACGAGCAGTACTTC.

The chain links TRBV6-5 to TRBJ1-1, with 8 bases fitting TRBD1. Germline CDR1 and CDR2: MNHEY and SVGAGI. V shed 5 bases and J 2 bases; nucleotides not matched to a gene: 7. The CDR3 spans 15 residues. CDR3 coding DNA: TGTGCCAGCAGTCCCCAGGGGGCAATAAACACTGAAGCTTTCTTT. Translating it yields CASSPQGAINTEAFF.

This clone occurred once. The rearrangement uses TRBV25-1 and TRBJ1-2; TRBD1 aligns across 8 bases. V was clipped by 8 bases and J by 7 bases; unmatched bases: 15. CDR3 length: 15 residues. The germline CDR1 and CDR2 sequences are MGHDK and SYGVNS. The DNA of the CDR3 is TGTGCCAGCCAGGCCAGGGACAGGCGTTTTAGTGGCTACACCTTC. This sequence encodes CASQARDRRFSGYTF.

This rearrangement joins TRBV9 to TRBJ1-1, with D maybe TRBD1 (5 bases). This CDR3 is built from 19 residues. Germline V lookup: CDR1 SGDLS, CDR2 YYNGEE. The V end lost 4 bases, the J end lost 8 bases, and 33 bases lay between the germline ends. The DNA for the CDR3 is TGTGCCAGCAGCAAAACGGGGCGGCGGAGTCTCAAGGGGCGTTCGGAAGCTTTCTTT. This codes for CASSKTGRRSLKGRSEAFF.

The V gene is TRBV9, the J gene TRBJ2-7; D is undetermined. Germline V lookup: CDR1 SGDLS, CDR2 YYNGEE. The CDR3 covers 16 residues. The V and J ends lost 4 bases and 2 bases respectively, with 19 bases between them. The CDR3 sequence is CASSPIPSQLTYEQYF. The CDR3 coding sequence is TGTGCCAGCAGCCCCATCCCCTCCCAGCTGACCTACGAGCAGTACTTC.

The chain is built from TRBV19 and TRBJ1-2, with D possibly TRBD1 on 6 matching bases. The CDR3 is made up of 16 amino acids. With 1 base removed from V and 4 bases from J, the gap between germline ends came to 16 bases. CDR1 and CDR2 (germline): LNHDA, SQIVND (reference sequence). The CDR3 region has the DNA TGTGCCAGTAGTATAGTCAAGGGGGGCACGTCCTATGGCTACACCTTC. Translation gives CASSIVKGGTSYGYTF.

The chain recombines TRBV19 with TRBJ1-2, with TRBD1 matching over 9 bases. The CDR3 covers 14 residues. Per the germline V gene, CDR1 is LNHDA and CDR2 is SQIVND (reference sequence). The J segment lost 7 bases and the V segment lost 7 bases, leaving 10 bases of the junction unmatched. The CDR3 coding sequence is TGTGCCAGTATTGGGACAGGGAGGCGGAGTGGCTACACCTTC. This codes for CASIGTGRRSGYTF.

V gene TRBV28 combines with J gene TRBJ1-5; 9 bases are shared with TRBD1. V lost 6 bases to trimming and J lost 6 bases; unmatched junction nucleotides: 6. This CDR3 is built from 14 residues. Germline V gene data show CDR1 as MDHEN and CDR2 as SYDVKM. DNA for the CDR3: TGTGCCAGCAGGGTGGGACAGGGAACTCAGCCCCAGCATTTT. It specifies CASRVGQGTQPQHF.

This chain links TRBV10-3 with TRBJ2-1; D not resolved. CDR3 size: 10 residues. V was pared by 7 bases and J by 5 bases, with 3 bases between. Germline assignment: CDR1 ENHRY and CDR2 SYGVKD. The CDR3 region is CAITHNEQFF. The CDR3, as DNA: TGTGCCATCACCCACAATGAGCAGTTCTTC.